This T cell receptor (beta chain) was captured in a study of cytomegalovirus exposure and HLA in healthy donors. This clone was counted a single time. The CDR3 contains 15 residues. Germline V CDR1 and CDR2: SGHRS, YFSETQ. The trim removed 4 bases at V and 2 bases at J, leaving 5 bases unmatched. PCR primers comprised 60 Vbeta and 13 Jbeta primers. Profiling relied on immunoSEQ multiplex PCR, and the TCRdb table lists in-frame clones only, not all of them. This sample has about 300,000 clones, with approximately 90% found just once. Specimen: PBMCs. This sequence was found in a man aged 40-49 years in good health and CMV-seropositive. V usage is TRBV5-1 and J usage is TRBJ1-1; 10 bases match TRBD1. CDR3 region: CASSRQGAANTEAFF. CDR3 DNA: TGCGCCAGCAGCAGACAGGGGGCGGCAAACACTGAAGCTTTCTTT.